The 24 T cell receptor beta chains below come from one sample, sequenced in a study of T cells after posttransplantation cyclophosphamide. Clones were read by immunoSEQ multiplex PCR, and TCRdb kept only the in-frame ones, dropping some. The sample was found to contain roughly 12,000 clones, and every one recurs. Busulfan-fludarabine conditioning, marrow transplant, and cyclophosphamide on days +3 and +4 were administered. Sequencing was performed on PBMCs, taken after allogeneic stem cell transplant with posttransplant cyclophosphamide. The receptors come from a female patient aged 40 to 50 who received an allogeneic stem cell transplant from a related donor, was CMV-positive, and had acute GVHD only. The graft donor may be the source of some T cells.

This clone was observed at least ten times. This chain joins TRBV18 and TRBJ2-2, with unresolved D. There are 13 residues in the CDR3. Trimming pared 2 bases from V and 5 bases from J, leaving 6 bases between. The V gene's germline CDR1 is KGHSH and CDR2 LQKENI. This CDR3 is CASSPEWTGELFF. In DNA form, the CDR3 reads TGTGCCAGCTCACCAGAGTGGACCGGGGAGCTGTTTTTT.

This clone has a count of ten or more. The chain recombines TRBV7-9 with TRBJ1-1, with 7 bases matching TRBD1. The CDR3 sequence is 11 residues long. Per the germline V gene, CDR1 is SEHNR and CDR2 is FQNEAQ (reference sequence). J lost 11 bases, V lost 4 bases, and 4 bases had no gene match. The CDR3 is CASSYTGEAFF. The CDR3 nucleotides are TGTGCCAGCAGCTATACAGGGGAGGCTTTCTTT. The complete variable domain, with remaining parts taken from reference TRBV7-9 and TRBJ1-1, reads DTGVSQNPRHKITKRGQNVTFRCDPISEHNRLYWYRQTLGQGPEFLTYFQNEAQLEKSRLLSDRFSAERPKGSFSTLEIQRTEQGDSAMYLCASSYTGEAFFGQGTRLTVV.

The chain has TRBV7-9 and TRBJ2-5; D gene uncertain. The CDR3 is made up of 14 amino acids. V was trimmed by 1 base and J by 2 bases, leaving 8 bases between them. Germline CDR1 SEHNR, CDR2 FQNEAQ (reference sequence). The CDR3 coding sequence is TGTGCCAGCAGCTTAGGAGGCCTACAAGAGACCCAGTACTTC. This encodes CASSLGGLQETQYF.

This clone was counted ten times or more. The chain combines TRBV4-1 with TRBJ1-4, with TRBD1 matching 7 bases. Germline V lookup: CDR1 MGHRA, CDR2 YSYEKL. This CDR3 has 13 amino acids. After removal of 8 bases from V and 13 bases from J, the junction contained 13 bases not matched to a gene. The CDR3 nucleotides are TGCGCCAGCGCTGCACTAGACAGGGCCACACTGTTTTTT. Its translation: CASAALDRATLFF.

This clone has a count of ten or more. The CDR3 DNA reads as TGTGCCAGCAGCCTACTCCCGACTAGCGGGGAGCTGTTTTTT. Amino acids: CASSLLPTSGELFF. The chain couples TRBV7-9 to TRBJ2-2, with D possibly being TRBD2 (6 bases). V was pared by 5 bases and J by 7 bases, with 14 bases between. CDR3 length: 14 amino acids. Germline assignment: CDR1 SEHNR and CDR2 FQNEAQ (reference sequence).

The chain couples TRBV4-2 to TRBJ2-5, with 13 bases aligning to TRBD2. The last part of the DNA fits TRBJ2-7 better; the J call may be wrong. There are 17 residues in the CDR3. Germline V gene data show CDR1 as LGHNA and CDR2 as YNFKEQ. CDR3 sequence (DNA): TGTGCCAGCAGCCTAGAAGTTGGGACTAGCGGGGTCTACGAGCAGTACTTC. Translated: CASSLEVGTSGVYEQYF.

At least ten counts were recorded for this clone. The rearrangement joins TRBV29-1 to TRBJ1-1; D is ambiguous. Trimming shortened V by 3 bases and J by 9 bases, and 11 bases separated the two germline ends. Germline assignment: CDR1 SQVTM and CDR2 ANQGSEA. This CDR3 is built from 11 residues. This chain's CDR3 is CSVEAGSQAFF. The CDR3 coding sequence is TGCAGCGTTGAGGCCGGGAGCCAAGCTTTCTTT. Using reference TRBV29-1 and TRBJ1-1 for the parts outside the CDR3, the full variable domain is SAVISQKPSRDICQRGTSLTIQCQVDSQVTMMFWYRQQPGQSLTLIATANQGSEATYESGFVIDKFPISRPNLTFSTLTVSNMSPEDSSIYLCSVEAGSQAFFGQGTRLTVV.

This clone was recorded at least ten times. The V and J genes are TRBV28 and TRBJ1-3; tentatively, D is TRBD1 (5 bases). The CDR3 contains 15 residues. V was cut by 7 bases and J by 0 bases, with 13 bases left in between. CDR1 and CDR2 from the germline V gene are MDHEN and SYDVKM. The CDR3, as DNA: TGTGCCAGCACCCTTCGACAGTTCTCTGGAAACACCATATATTTT. Its protein product is CASTLRQFSGNTIYF.

The sample holds many counts of this clone. The chain has TRBV5-1 and TRBJ2-1; a possible D gene is TRBD2 (7 bases). The CDR3 sequence is 15 residues long. Per germline, CDR1 SGHRS and CDR2 YFSETQ. V was clipped by 4 bases and J by 5 bases, with 16 bases between them. CDR3 sequence (DNA): TGCGCCAGCAGCAGAGGGGGGGGACGGGACAATGAGCAGTTCTTC. The encoded protein is CASSRGGGRDNEQFF.

This clone occurred many times. The genes are TRBV9 and TRBJ2-2, with D possibly TRBD2 on 7 matching bases. The CDR3 has 17 residues. V was shortened by 0 bases and J by 3 bases, with 15 bases between the two germline ends. Germline V gene lookup returns CDR1 SGDLS and CDR2 YYNGEE. CDR3: CASSVELGGADTGELFF. The CDR3 DNA sequence: TGTGCCAGCAGCGTAGAGTTGGGGGGGGCCGACACCGGGGAGCTGTTTTTT.

This clone showed up many times. V and J are TRBV7-2 and TRBJ2-3; 9 bases are a match to TRBD2. The CDR3 loop spans 15 amino acids. Germline CDR1 and CDR2: SGHTA and FQGNSA. The trim removed 0 bases at V and 6 bases at J, leaving 4 bases unmatched. Written as DNA, the CDR3 is TGTGCCAGCAGCTTAGCTAGCGGGAGTACGGATACGCAGTATTTT. Amino acid sequence: CASSLASGSTDTQYF.

This clone was observed at least ten times. The chain is built from TRBV7-9 and TRBJ2-2; 8 nucleotides line up with TRBD2. This CDR3 contains 16 residues. Germline V lookup: CDR1 SEHNR, CDR2 FQNEAQ (reference sequence). Trimming took 5 bases from V and 5 from J; bases not matched to a gene: 10. CDR3: CASSPEGTRGTGELFF. For the CDR3, the DNA is TGTGCCAGCAGCCCCGAAGGGACTAGAGGGACCGGGGAGCTGTTTTTT.

This clone has more than one count but fewer than ten. Other DNA sequences in the same sample also yield this CDR3. This chain joins TRBV7-2 and TRBJ2-7; 12 bases are shared with TRBD2. The CDR3 totals 17 residues. Trimming cost V 2 bases and J 0 bases; bases outside gene matches: 5. Germline CDR1 SGHTA, CDR2 FQGNSA. The CDR3 DNA reads TGTGCCAGCAGCTTAACTAGCGGGAGGTCCAGCTCCTACGAGCAGTACGTC. As protein: CASSLTSGRSSSYEQYV.

This clone was counted a few times. The chain recombines TRBV6-5 with TRBJ2-3, with D perhaps matching TRBD1 (6 bases). The CDR3 consists of 15 residues. Germline V gene sequence: CDR1 MNHEY, CDR2 SVGAGI. Trimming pared 2 bases from V and 4 bases from J, leaving 13 bases between. The CDR3 nucleotides read TGTGCCAGCAGTTACCTGACAGGTCCCGCAGATACGCAGTATTTT. Encoded protein: CASSYLTGPADTQYF.

This clone was seen repeatedly, ten times or more. The chain recombines TRBV27 with TRBJ2-7; D may be TRBD1 (6 bases). The germline CDR1 and CDR2 sequences are MNHEY and SMNVEV (reference sequence). Trimming pared 2 bases from V and 1 base from J, leaving 9 bases between. CDR3 length: 14 amino acids. The CDR3 reads CASSLTGQSYEQYV. CDR3 bases: TGTGCCAGCAGTTTAACCGGACAGTCCTACGAGCAGTACGTC.

This clone has at least ten counts. The chain is built from TRBV27 and TRBJ2-1; TRBD2 agrees at 13 bases. V trimming: 4 bases; J trimming: 10 bases; junction bases outside the gene matches: 7. Germline CDR1 is MNHEY and CDR2 is SMNVEV (reference sequence). The CDR3 length is 15 residues. Written as DNA, the CDR3 is TGTGCCAGCAGTTCACTAGCGGGAGGGTTCCGGGAGCAGTTCTTC. Translating it yields CASSSLAGGFREQFF.

This clone is labeled as medium-sized. The chain has TRBV15 and TRBJ2-7; 7 nucleotides agree with TRBD2. This CDR3 region has 15 residues. V was clipped by 0 bases and J by 6 bases; unmatched bases: 8. CDR1 and CDR2 from the germline V gene are LNHNV and YYDKDF (reference sequence). The CDR3 spells CATSRDLSGEGEQYV. CDR3 nucleotides: TGTGCCACCAGCAGAGATTTGAGCGGGGAGGGCGAGCAGTACGTC.

This clone was observed at least ten times. The rearrangement links TRBV5-1 to TRBJ2-5; the match to TRBD2 covers 12 bases. The germline V gene has CDR1 SGHRS and CDR2 YFSETQ. The CDR3 sequence is 13 residues long. V gave up 6 bases and J gave up 5 bases; unmatched junction bases: 2. As DNA, the CDR3 is TGCGCCAGCAACCTAGCGGGAGGGGAGACCCAGTACTTC. Its translation: CASNLAGGETQYF.

This clone has at least ten counts. The rearrangement uses TRBV7-8 and TRBJ1-1; the D gene is possibly TRBD1 (6 bases). V dropped 5 bases and J dropped 2 bases, with 15 bases sitting between them. The length of the CDR3 is 15 residues. The germline CDR1 and CDR2 sequences are SGHVS and FQNEAQ. CDR3 in DNA: TGTGCCAGCAGCCCGAGGACAGAAAAAAACACTGAAGCTTTCTTT. Amino acids: CASSPRTEKNTEAFF.

This clone was detected many times. This chain joins TRBV18 and TRBJ1-1; D remains unclear. The germline V gene has CDR1 KGHSH and CDR2 LQKENI. This CDR3 contains 11 residues. V was trimmed by 6 bases and J by 8 bases, leaving 10 bases between them. The CDR3 region has the DNA TGTGCCAGCTCGCTCGGAGCGGAAGCTTTCTTT. It specifies CASSLGAEAFF.

Judged by abundance, this clone is hyperexpanded (1% or more). The genes are TRBV15 and TRBJ1-1; D is unresolved. This CDR3 has 12 amino acids. Germline loops: CDR1 LNHNV, CDR2 YYDKDF (reference sequence). The V end was cut by 5 bases, the J end by 3 bases, with 7 bases between. This CDR3 reads CATSVGDTEAFF. In DNA form, the CDR3 reads TGTGCCACCAGCGTAGGAGACACTGAAGCTTTCTTT.

This clone has a count of ten or more. In DNA, the CDR3 is TGTGCCAGCAGCTTGACAGGGCTCGCTGAAGCTTTCTTT. Its translation is CASSLTGLAEAFF. This chain connects TRBV5-5 to TRBJ1-1, with TRBD1 as a possible D gene (6 bases). The ends were cut back, 1 base at V and 6 bases at J, with 10 bases in the middle. CDR3 length: 13 residues. Germline lookup yields CDR1 SGHKS and CDR2 YYEKEE (reference sequence).

This clone has more than one count but fewer than ten. The chain is built from TRBV1 and TRBJ2-5; the DNA was not used to check the table's D call, TRBD2. TRBV1 is flagged as a pseudogene. CDR3 length: 18 residues. The CDR3 nucleotides are TGCACCAGCAGCCAAGATCGTCGGGAAGGAGCGATGTGTGAGACCCAGTACTTC. This codes for CTSSQDRREGAMCETQYF.

The rearrangement joins TRBV27 to TRBJ2-7; a possible D gene is TRBD2 (5 bases). V lost 1 base to trimming and J lost 3 bases, with 7 bases between them. Germline CDR1 reads MNHEY; CDR2 reads SMNVEV (reference sequence). The CDR3 consists of 13 residues. The CDR3 DNA follows: TGTGCCAGCAGTTTATTAGGAGGCTACGAGCAGTACGTC. Amino acids: CASSLLGGYEQYV.